This TCR beta chain comes out of a study of cytomegalovirus exposure and HLA in healthy donors. The germline V gene has CDR1 GTSNPN and CDR2 SVGIG (reference sequence). V was clipped by 3 bases and J by 4 bases, with 10 bases between them. The CDR3 is made up of 13 amino acids. Both 60 Vbeta primers and 13 Jbeta primers went into the PCR. Original data processing: As a later analysis found, there were 70 million to 100 million unique TCR beta chains, of which roughly 11 million were shared. Sequenced by immunoSEQ multiplex PCR; TCRdb stores in-frame clones only, minus some. The DNA was the basis for D and trimming; V, J and clone size are from that table. The profile shows 250,000 to 350,000 clones, roughly 88% of them singletons.

Sequences were obtained from PBMCs. This TCR was sampled from a man aged 35 to 55 in good health and CMV-seropositive. This sequence joins TRBV30 and TRBJ1-5, with D possibly TRBD1 on 5 matching bases. The CDR3 bases are TGTGCCTGGAGAGGAGACAGTAATCAGCCCCAGCATTTT. Its protein is CAWRGDSNQPQHF.